This note documents a single T cell receptor (beta chain) sequence. Peripheral blood samples of approximately 10 milliliters were drawn from each donor. This CDR3 contains 15 residues. V shed 0 bases and J shed 0 bases, with 9 bases lying between them. Germline lookup yields CDR1 SGDLS and CDR2 YYNGEE. A second PCR, run for roughly 7 to 12 cycles, used a sample-barcoded 5' primer plus a J-beta primer mix. TCRdb re-called the 5' RACE reads through MiXCR, storing one row per CDR3 protein. Among approximately 800,000 distinct CDR3 sequences listed, just over 55% were seen once. The data derive from a study of blood T cells in healthy people across ages.

The sequence was obtained from a man between 40 and 49 years old in good health. Sample: blood. The chain has TRBV9 and TRBJ1-1; D not certain. Written as DNA, the CDR3 is TGTGCCAGCAGCGTAGGGGCAAGGATGAACACTGAAGCTTTCTTT. It codes for CASSVGARMNTEAFF.